The present T cell receptor beta chain was sequenced within a study of spatial heterogeneity in lung cancer. Study-level information: Sequences of the beta chain were consistently detected in greater numbers than alpha-chain sequences. Combinations of a unique TCR and a UMI were tallied in raw reads, and on average each appeared more than ten times.

V dropped 1 base and J dropped 6 bases, with 9 bases sitting between them. The CDR3 runs 13 residues. Unique molecular identifiers, one per molecule, were present on every TCR cDNA molecule. In TCRdb, the 5' RACE reads were re-called with MiXCR into one record per CDR3 protein. The sample records tens of thousands of distinct CDR3 sequences, 3.5% to 5.5% being singletons. Time point of the sample: sample taken at primary tumor resection. Whole RNA came from tumor, nontumor lung or frozen PBMC and was sequenced without being sorted. Samples came from roughly 70 TRACERx patients with untreated early-stage lung cancer. This clonotype occurred many times.

The sequence came from a male donor with early-stage non-small cell lung cancer. The starting material was PBMCs, obtained at surgery. This chain joins TRBV12-3 or TRBV12-4 and TRBJ1-2; D is undetermined. CDR3 bases: TGTGCCAGCAGTTTAGGTGTGAACGATGGCTACACCTTC. Translating gives CASSLGVNDGYTF.